This T cell receptor (beta chain) was sequenced during a study of cytomegalovirus exposure and HLA in healthy donors. The study ran its PCR with 60 Vbeta and 13 Jbeta primers. Measured with immunoSEQ multiplex PCR; TCRdb has only the in-frame clones, and not every one. The table shows tens of thousands of clones, with approximately 71% occurring only once. With 6 bases removed from V and 2 bases from J, the gap between germline ends came to 9 bases. In germline, CDR1 is SGHRS, CDR2 YFSETQ. The CDR3 extends over 14 amino acids. The sample holds a few counts of this clone. Sequenced sample: PBMCs. The source of this sequence is a woman younger than 45 in good health and CMV-seronegative. The chain links TRBV5-1 to TRBJ2-6; D is uncertain. This chain's CDR3 is CASNIDTGANVLTF. For the CDR3, the DNA is TGCGCCAGCAACATAGACACTGGGGCCAACGTCCTGACTTTC.